The following is a TCR beta chain sequence with its context. These data come from a study of cytomegalovirus exposure and HLA in healthy donors. PCR used 60 Vbeta primers and 13 Jbeta primers. Sequenced by immunoSEQ multiplex PCR; TCRdb stores in-frame clones only, minus some. The repertoire holds 170,000 or so clones, with approximately 82% as singletons. Germline V gene lookup returns CDR1 MNHEY and CDR2 SMNVEV (reference sequence). This CDR3 comprises 14 residues. The V end was cut by 7 bases, the J end by 1 base, with 12 bases between. This rearrangement joins TRBV27 to TRBJ2-3, with unresolved D. Sequencing was done on a sample of PBMCs. The TCR originated in a man aged 45-60 years in good health and CMV-seropositive. The CDR3 region is CASTPGVGTDTQYF. The CDR3 DNA reads TGTGCCAGCACCCCCGGTGTGGGCACAGATACGCAGTATTTT.